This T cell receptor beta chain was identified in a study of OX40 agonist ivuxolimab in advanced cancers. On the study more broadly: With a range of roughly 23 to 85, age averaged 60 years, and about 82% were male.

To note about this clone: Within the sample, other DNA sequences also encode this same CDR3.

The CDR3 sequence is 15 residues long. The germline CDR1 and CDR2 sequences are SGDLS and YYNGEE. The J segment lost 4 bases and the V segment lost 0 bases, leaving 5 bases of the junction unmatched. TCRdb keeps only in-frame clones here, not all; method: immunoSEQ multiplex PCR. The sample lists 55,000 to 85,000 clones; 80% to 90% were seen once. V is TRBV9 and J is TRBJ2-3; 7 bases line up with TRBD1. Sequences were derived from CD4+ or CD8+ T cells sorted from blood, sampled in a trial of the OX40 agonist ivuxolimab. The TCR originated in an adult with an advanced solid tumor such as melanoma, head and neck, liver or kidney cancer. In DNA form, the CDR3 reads TGTGCCAGCAGCGTAGCAGTCCAGGGGGCAGATACGCAGTATTTT. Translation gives CASSVAVQGADTQYF.